In this sample, the clone carrying this T cell receptor beta chain turned up once. Its antigen is undetermined. This CDR3 contains 16 residues. With 4 bases removed from V and 2 bases from J, the gap between germline ends came to 17 bases. The V gene's germline CDR1 is MNHEY and CDR2 SMNVEV (reference sequence). The data originate from a study of T cell clones after liver transplantation. Study context: Graft-donor-reactive sequences were compared with third-party-reactive TCRbeta sequences from pre-transplant mixed lymphocyte reactions. Study observations and caveats: Migration into the graft, not deletion, may explain lost graft donor-reactive T cells.

Here immunoSEQ multiplex PCR was the method, and the copy in TCRdb shows in-frame clones only, minus some. The table records 60,000 or so clones, over 55% of them present only once. The sequencing here drew on CD4+ T cells from blood, taken before liver transplant. This TCR was sampled from a human donor who received a liver transplant. The V and J genes are TRBV27 and TRBJ1-2, with a tentative D call TRBD1 (6 bases). CDR3 in amino acids: CASSSISDSRNYGYTF. The CDR3 nucleotides read TGTGCCAGCAGTTCCATATCGGACAGCCGAAACTATGGCTACACCTTC.